The 27 T cell receptor beta chains reported below all come from one sample, sequenced in a study of T cell changes during pregnancy in multiple sclerosis. Profiled with immunoSEQ multiplex PCR; TCRdb holds only in-frame clones, not every one. The sample has over 45,000 clones, about 92% seen once; the top ten hold roughly 0.85%. The material sequenced was CD4+ T cells from peripheral blood mononuclear cells, taken in the second trimester of pregnancy. The receptors come from a female donor in good health, enrolled as a control in a pregnancy study.

The V gene is TRBV7-8, the J gene TRBJ1-4, with TRBD1 matching over 7 bases. With 3 bases clipped from V and 4 bases from J, the junction kept 2 bases outside the gene matches. Germline CDR1 is SGHVS and CDR2 is FQNEAQ. The CDR3 length is 14 residues. This chain's CDR3 is CASSFGTVNEKLFF. The CDR3 region has the DNA TGTGCCAGCAGCTTTGGGACAGTTAATGAAAAACTGTTTTTT. Full variable domain (rest looked up from reference TRBV7-8 and TRBJ1-4): GAGVSQSPRYKVAKRGQDVALRCDPISGHVSLFWYQQALGQGPEFLTYFQNEAQLDKSGLPSDRFFAERPEGSVSTLKIQRTQQEDSAVYLCASSFGTVNEKLFFGSGTQLSVL.

The chain has TRBV19 and TRBJ2-5; weak D call: TRBD2 (5 bases). Germline CDR1 reads LNHDA; CDR2 reads SQIVND (reference sequence). V lost 5 bases, J lost 5 bases, and 15 bases lay in between. The CDR3 consists of 14 residues. CDR3 DNA: TGTGCCAGTAGTTGGCGCCGGGGTAGTGAGACCCAGTACTTC. As protein: CASSWRRGSETQYF. Full variable domain (missing parts from reference TRBV19 and TRBJ2-5): DGGITQSPKYLFRKEGQNVTLSCEQNLNHDAMYWYRQDPGQGLRLIYYSQIVNDFQKGDIAEGYSVSREKKESFPLTVTSAQKNPTAFYLCASSWRRGSETQYFGPGTRLLVL.

The chain carries TRBV4-1 and TRBJ2-5; 7 bases are a match to TRBD1. V lost 2 bases to trimming and J lost 5 bases; unmatched junction nucleotides: 2. The germline CDR1 and CDR2 sequences are MGHRA and YSYEKL. CDR3 size: 13 residues. In DNA, the CDR3 is TGCGCCAGCAGCCAATGGACAGGCGAGACCCAGTACTTC. Its translation is CASSQWTGETQYF.

V is TRBV9 and J is TRBJ2-1; TRBD2 aligns across 8 bases. CDR1 and CDR2 from the germline V gene are SGDLS and YYNGEE. CDR3 length equals 18 residues. Losses at the gene ends were 1 base for V and 10 bases for J; bases not matched to a gene: 19. In nucleotides, the CDR3 is TGTGCCAGCAGCGTAAGCCCGGGAGGGCCGGTACCCCTAGGCGAGCAGTTCTTC. Protein sequence: CASSVSPGGPVPLGEQFF.

The genes are TRBV6-5 and TRBJ2-7; TRBD1 agrees at 8 bases. CDR3 size: 14 residues. From germline, CDR1 is MNHEY and CDR2 SVGAGI. V dropped 8 bases and J dropped 1; count of bases not matched to a gene: 7. The CDR3, as DNA: TGTGCCAGCCACACAGGGGGAGATTCCTACGAGCAGTACTTC. It translates to CASHTGGDSYEQYF.

The chain joins TRBV28 to TRBJ2-3; D might be TRBD2 (5 bases). The V gene's germline CDR1 is MDHEN and CDR2 SYDVKM. The length of the CDR3 is 15 residues. Trimming left V 3 bases short and J 1 base short, with 11 bases between. CDR3 sequence reads: CASSFEGWGTDTQYF. CDR3 in DNA: TGTGCCAGCAGTTTTGAGGGTTGGGGCACAGATACGCAGTATTTT.

CDR3 amino acids: CASRLQGTGANVLTF. As DNA, the CDR3 is TGTGCCAGCAGGCTACAGGGGACTGGGGCCAACGTCCTGACTTTC. This chain joins TRBV2 and TRBJ2-6; 7 bases line up with TRBD1. V was pared by 6 bases and J by 2 bases, with 4 bases of the junction left unmatched. This CDR3 has 15 residues. Per germline, CDR1 SNHLY and CDR2 FYNNEI.

The chain joins TRBV21-1 to TRBJ1-1; TRBD1, the D gene given by the table, was not confirmed from the DNA. TRBV21-1 is a pseudogene locus. The CDR3 consists of 13 residues. This CDR3 is CASSNRQRTEAFF. CDR3 sequence (DNA): TGTGCCAGCAGCAACCGACAGAGAACTGAAGCTTTCTTT.

The rearrangement joins TRBV29-1 to TRBJ1-2; 8 nucleotides line up with TRBD1. Germline CDR1 reads SQVTM; CDR2 reads ANQGSEA. The CDR3 is 14 amino acids. V lost 4 bases to trimming and J lost 8 bases; unmatched junction nucleotides: 12. The CDR3 DNA reads TGCAGCGTTGTTCTCGGACAGGGCCCCAGGGGCTACACCTTC. It yields the protein CSVVLGQGPRGYTF. The full variable domain, rest sourced from reference TRBV29-1 and TRBJ1-2, is SAVISQKPSRDICQRGTSLTIQCQVDSQVTMMFWYRQQPGQSLTLIATANQGSEATYESGFVIDKFPISRPNLTFSTLTVSNMSPEDSSIYLCSVVLGQGPRGYTFGSGTRLTVV.

In its sample, this clone was seen once. This rearrangement joins TRBV6-5 to TRBJ1-2; the D gene is possibly TRBD1 (5 bases). Trimming took off 0 bases at V and 4 bases at J, with 9 bases between the two ends. Germline values: CDR1 MNHEY, CDR2 SVGAGI. The CDR3 runs to 14 residues. The CDR3 sequence: CASSYSDSFYGYTF. CDR3 DNA sequence: TGTGCCAGCAGTTACTCCGACAGCTTCTATGGCTACACCTTC.

This chain uses TRBV10-3 with TRBJ2-7; 8 positions agree with TRBD1. The germline V gene encodes CDR1 ENHRY and CDR2 SYGVKD. The CDR3 totals 13 residues. The J segment lost 2 bases and the V segment lost 6 bases, leaving 3 bases of the junction unmatched. In nucleotides, the CDR3 is TGTGCCATCAGCGGGACAGGTACCTACGAGCAGTACTTC. Protein product: CAISGTGTYEQYF.

The rearrangement links TRBV28 to TRBJ1-4; the match to TRBD1 covers 9 bases. CDR1 and CDR2 from the germline V gene are MDHEN and SYDVKM. This CDR3 has 16 residues. V trimming: 8 bases; J trimming: 0 bases; junction bases outside the gene matches: 7. The CDR3 DNA follows: TGTGCCAGCTCCCGGGACAGGGACGCAACTAATGAAAAACTGTTTTTT. Translating gives CASSRDRDATNEKLFF.

The chain links TRBV18 to TRBJ2-3, with 8 bases fitting TRBD1. The CDR3 is 15 amino acids. Per germline, CDR1 KGHSH and CDR2 LQKENI. Trimming at V came to 6 bases and at J to 2 bases, leaving 7 bases not matched to a gene. The CDR3 nucleotides are TGTGCCAGCTCGCAAAACAGGGGGGACACAGATACGCAGTATTTT. The encoded protein is CASSQNRGDTDTQYF.

This chain links TRBV4-3 with TRBJ1-2; 7 bases are shared with TRBD1. The CDR3 length is 16 residues. Germline lookup yields CDR1 LGHNA and CDR2 YSLEER. Trimming removed 4 bases from V and 5 bases from J; junction bases left unmatched: 13. CDR3 amino acids: CASSPDFSRTGYGYTF. The DNA for the CDR3 is TGCGCCAGCAGCCCAGACTTTTCTAGGACAGGATATGGCTACACCTTC.

V usage is TRBV18 and J usage is TRBJ1-5; no definite D call. Germline CDR1 and CDR2: KGHSH and LQKENI. Trimming removed 4 bases from V and 4 bases from J, with 5 bases in between. The CDR3 sequence is 12 residues long. CDR3 loop: CASSRENQPQHF. As DNA, the CDR3 is TGTGCCAGCTCACGGGAGAATCAGCCCCAGCATTTT.

With regard to this clone: A junction boundary mismatches the germline segment, possibly from a read error. The CDR3 reads CAGSQDGGRREAFF. CDR3 sequence (DNA): TGTGCCGGCAGCCAAGACGGGGGGCGCAGAGAAGCTTTCTTT. This rearrangement joins TRBV4-2 to TRBJ1-1; possible D gene TRBD1, 6 bases. Germline CDR1 and CDR2: LGHNA and YNFKEQ. The length of the CDR3 is 14 residues.

The V gene is TRBV4-1, the J gene TRBJ2-4; 8 bases align to TRBD2. Germline CDR1 and CDR2: MGHRA and YSYEKL. V shed 2 bases, J shed 2 bases, and the junction held 8 bases outside the gene matches. The CDR3 contains 17 residues. The CDR3 sequence is CASSQPRSGGTKNIQYF. The DNA of the CDR3 is TGCGCCAGCAGCCAACCTCGGAGCGGGGGAACCAAAAACATTCAGTACTTC.

This chain links TRBV6-1 with TRBJ1-4; TRBD1 matches at 10 bases. The CDR3 runs to 15 residues. After removal of 8 bases from V and 6 bases from J, the junction contained 9 bases not matched to a gene. In germline, CDR1 is MNHNS, CDR2 SASEGT. The CDR3 nucleotides read TGTGCCAGCCGTACTCCGGGACAGGGGTATGAAAAACTGTTTTTT. Translating gives CASRTPGQGYEKLFF.

The rearrangement uses TRBV6-6 and TRBJ2-7, with 9 bases matching TRBD1. The V gene end was trimmed by 4 bases and the J gene end by 0 bases; junction bases not matched to a gene: 7. CDR1 and CDR2 from the germline V gene are MNHNY and SVGAGI (reference sequence). The CDR3 spans 16 residues. The CDR3 region is CASSSGTGLVSYEQYF. For the CDR3, the DNA is TGTGCCAGCAGTTCCGGGACAGGGCTAGTCTCCTACGAGCAGTACTTC.

The chain links TRBV12-5 to TRBJ2-5; 13 bases line up with TRBD2. Germline V gives CDR1 LGHNT, CDR2 FRNRAP. V lost 2 bases to trimming and J lost 3 bases; unmatched junction nucleotides: 6. There are 17 residues in the CDR3. The CDR3 nucleotides are TGTGCTAGTGGTTTGCCACCCGGGACTAGCGGGGAAGAGACCCAGTACTTC. This gives the protein CASGLPPGTSGEETQYF.

V gene TRBV11-3 combines with J gene TRBJ2-1; a weak D match, TRBD2 (6 bases). V was shortened by 5 bases and J by 5 bases, with 10 bases between the two germline ends. In germline, CDR1 is SGHNT, CDR2 YENEEA. The CDR3 covers 13 residues. The CDR3 region has the DNA TGTGCCAGCAGCCTTGGAGGGGACAATGAGCAGTTCTTC. Translation: CASSLGGDNEQFF.

This sequence joins TRBV15 and TRBJ1-3; a possible D gene is TRBD1 (5 bases). Per germline, CDR1 LNHNV and CDR2 YYDKDF (reference sequence). With 0 bases removed from V and 2 bases from J, the gap between germline ends came to 5 bases. This CDR3 contains 14 residues. CDR3 residues: CATSRDRAGNTIYF. For the CDR3, the DNA is TGTGCCACCAGCAGAGACAGGGCTGGAAACACCATATATTTT.

This chain uses TRBV5-1 with TRBJ2-1; 7 nucleotides match TRBD1. Germline V lookup: CDR1 SGHRS, CDR2 YFSETQ. The CDR3 length is 12 residues. The J segment lost 8 bases and the V segment lost 3 bases, leaving 2 bases of the junction unmatched. In nucleotides, the CDR3 is TGCGCCAGCAGCTCAGACAGGGATGAGCAGTTCTTC. Translation gives CASSSDRDEQFF.

V and J are TRBV2 and TRBJ2-2; TRBD1 agrees at 7 bases. CDR1 is SNHLY and CDR2 is FYNNEI in the germline V gene. V shed 6 bases, J shed 0 bases, and the junction held 1 base outside the gene matches. The CDR3 length is 14 residues. This CDR3 reads CASRGTANTGELFF. Here the CDR3 DNA reads TGTGCCAGCAGGGGGACAGCGAACACCGGGGAGCTGTTTTTT.

The V gene is TRBV11-3, the J gene TRBJ2-7; maybe TRBD2 (5 bases). Trimming removed 4 bases at V and 3 bases at J, with 16 bases between. This CDR3 has 15 residues. Per the germline V gene, CDR1 is SGHNT and CDR2 is YENEEA. CDR3 bases: TGTGCCAGCAGCTCCGGACTGGCAAGATTCTACGAGCAGTACTTC. It yields the protein CASSSGLARFYEQYF.

V usage is TRBV9 and J usage is TRBJ2-7; 8 nucleotides align to TRBD2. V lost 0 bases to trimming and J lost 6 bases; unmatched junction nucleotides: 5. Germline CDR1 and CDR2: SGDLS and YYNGEE. CDR3 length equals 14 residues. The chain's CDR3 is CASSVELAAAEQYF. Written as DNA, the CDR3 is TGTGCCAGCAGCGTAGAACTAGCGGCCGCCGAGCAGTACTTC.

A note on this clone: Different DNA sequences within this sample yield the same CDR3. The rearrangement links TRBV18 to TRBJ1-3; 8 bases are a match to TRBD1. This CDR3 is built from 15 residues. Germline CDR1 KGHSH, CDR2 LQKENI. The junction had 2 bases not matched to a gene; V was cut back by 3 bases and J by 1 base. The chain's CDR3 is CASSPRTGSGNTIYF. In DNA, the CDR3 is TGTGCCAGCTCACCCCGGACAGGGTCTGGAAACACCATATATTTT.